Included here is one T cell receptor (beta chain) sequence, with context. At one boundary the junction diverges from the germline segment, which might be a read error. Germline loops: CDR1 SGHDT, CDR2 YYEEEE. The CDR3 runs 13 residues. This entry is derived from a study of blood T cell repertoires in COVID-19. The overall study: From the United States, Italy and Spain came samples of acute and convalescent COVID-19. PBMCs, B-cell-depleted T cells, or T cells provided the cDNA or gDNA that made up the material.

As handled by the study authors: Counts of nucleated cells, estimated from reference gene primer amplification, were obtained. Sequenced by immunoSEQ multiplex PCR; TCRdb stores in-frame clones only, minus some. The V and J calls and clone size come from that table; D and trimming were worked out from the DNA. The repertoire includes fewer than 90,000 clones, roughly 80% of them detected once, and under 50% sits in the top ten. This clonotype originated in a human donor in a cohort sampled during active COVID-19. Sequenced material: peripheral blood. The chain employs TRBV5-6 and TRBJ1-5; tentatively, D is TRBD1 (5 bases). This CDR3 reads CASILTRDQPQHF. The CDR3 nucleotides read TGTGCCAGCATCTTGACCAGGGATCAGCCCCAGCATTTT.